This T cell receptor beta chain was sequenced for a study of T cells in tumors after PD-1 blockade. The germline V gene has CDR1 LGHDT and CDR2 YNNKEL (reference sequence). J gave up 5 bases and V 0 bases, and 11 bases lay outside the gene matches. This CDR3 is 17 amino acids long. Broader study findings: About 41% of tumor TCR clonotypes were also found in blood.

As to this clone: What it recognizes is unknown.

Sequenced by immunoSEQ multiplex PCR; TCRdb stores in-frame clones only, minus some. The profile shows 60,000 to 75,000 clones, less than 85% of them singletons. This specimen was PBMCs, taken after anti-PD-1 treatment. The chain employs TRBV3-1 (or the pseudogene TRBV3-2) and TRBJ2-5; 8 nucleotides line up with TRBD2. This TCR derives from a human donor with basal cell carcinoma. CDR3 bases: TGTGCCAGCAGCCAAGATCAGAAGACTAGCGTTGCGGAGACCCAGTACTTC. Translated: CASSQDQKTSVAETQYF.